This TCR beta chain comes out of a study of T cells after yellow fever vaccination. Background on the study: Some fractions had low cell numbers, and these were prepared with SMART-Seq v4 Ultra Low Input.

Regarding this clonotype: Antigen specificity is unknown.

Points from the study as a whole: A faster peak, day 5 versus 15, was reached by the weaker secondary response.

V shed 3 bases and J shed 7 bases, with 13 bases lying between them. CDR1 is DFQATT and CDR2 is SNEGSKA in the germline V gene (reference sequence). There are 12 residues in the CDR3. TCRdb reprocessed the 5' RACE reads with MiXCR, giving one entry per CDR3 protein. There are approximately 610,000 distinct CDR3 sequences in the sample; less than 20% occur only once, and roughly a sixth lies in the top ten. V and J are TRBV20-1 and TRBJ2-7, with TRBD1 as a possible D gene (5 bases). This clonotype originated in a man between 18 and 35 years old who received the YFV17D yellow fever vaccine. This specimen was PBMCs, taken less than 6 days after the first yellow fever vaccination. CDR3 amino acids: CSARVSQGEQYF. CDR3 nucleotides: TGCAGTGCTAGGGTCTCCCAGGGAGAGCAGTACTTC.